This TCR beta chain was captured by sequencing in a study of cytomegalovirus exposure and HLA in healthy donors. V was cut by 0 bases and J by 1 base, with 5 bases left in between. Germline V gene lookup returns CDR1 SGDLS and CDR2 YYNGEE. CDR3 length equals 14 residues. The PCR made use of 60 Vbeta and 13 Jbeta primers. Sequencing used immunoSEQ multiplex PCR; TCRdb keeps in-frame clones, though not all of them. The sample consists of about 180,000 clones, approximately 80% of them appearing once. This TCR was sampled from a young man in good health and CMV-seronegative. Sample: PBMCs. The chain joins TRBV9 to TRBJ1-3; D is unclear. The CDR3 nucleotides are TGTGCCAGCAGCGTAGCGGGGTCTGGAAACACCATATATTTT. The encoded protein is CASSVAGSGNTIYF.